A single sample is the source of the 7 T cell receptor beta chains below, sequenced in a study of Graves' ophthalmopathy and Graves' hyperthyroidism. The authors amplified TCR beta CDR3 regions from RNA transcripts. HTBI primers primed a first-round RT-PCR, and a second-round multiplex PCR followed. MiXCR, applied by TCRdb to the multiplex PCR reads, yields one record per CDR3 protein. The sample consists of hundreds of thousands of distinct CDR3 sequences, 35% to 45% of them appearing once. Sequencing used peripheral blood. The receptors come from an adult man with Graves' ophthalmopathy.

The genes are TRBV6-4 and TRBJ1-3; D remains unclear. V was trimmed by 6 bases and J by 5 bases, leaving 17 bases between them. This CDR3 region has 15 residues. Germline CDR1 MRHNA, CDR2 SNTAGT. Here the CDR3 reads CASSYDGSWRNTIYF. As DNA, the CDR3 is TGTGCCAGCAGCTACGACGGGTCGTGGCGAAACACCATATATTTT.

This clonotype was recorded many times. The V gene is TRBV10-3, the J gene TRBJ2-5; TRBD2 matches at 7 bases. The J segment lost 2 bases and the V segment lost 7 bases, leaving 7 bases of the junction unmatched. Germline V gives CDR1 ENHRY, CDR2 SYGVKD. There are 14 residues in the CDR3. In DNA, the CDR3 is TGTGCCATCAACAGTGGGGGGGTGCAAGAGACCCAGTACTTC. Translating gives CAINSGGVQETQYF.

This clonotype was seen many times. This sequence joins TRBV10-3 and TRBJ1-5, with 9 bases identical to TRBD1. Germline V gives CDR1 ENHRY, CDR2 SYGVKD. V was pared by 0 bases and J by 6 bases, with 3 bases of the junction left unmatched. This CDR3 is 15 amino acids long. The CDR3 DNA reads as TGTGCCATCAGTGAGTCCGGACAGGGGTTTCAGCCCCAGCATTTT. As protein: CAISESGQGFQPQHF.

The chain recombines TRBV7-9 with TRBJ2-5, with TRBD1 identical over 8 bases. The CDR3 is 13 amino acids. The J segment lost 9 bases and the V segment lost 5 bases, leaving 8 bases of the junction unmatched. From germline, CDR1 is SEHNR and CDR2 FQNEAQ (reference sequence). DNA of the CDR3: TGTGCCAGCAGCGGACAGGGCGCTGGGGCCCAGTACTTC. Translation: CASSGQGAGAQYF.

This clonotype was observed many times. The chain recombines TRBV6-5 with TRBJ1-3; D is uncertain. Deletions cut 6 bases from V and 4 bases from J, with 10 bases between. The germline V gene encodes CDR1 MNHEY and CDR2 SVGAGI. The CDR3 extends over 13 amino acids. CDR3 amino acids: CASSRAGGNTIYF. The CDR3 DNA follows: TGTGCCAGCAGCCGAGCTGGAGGAAACACCATATATTTT.

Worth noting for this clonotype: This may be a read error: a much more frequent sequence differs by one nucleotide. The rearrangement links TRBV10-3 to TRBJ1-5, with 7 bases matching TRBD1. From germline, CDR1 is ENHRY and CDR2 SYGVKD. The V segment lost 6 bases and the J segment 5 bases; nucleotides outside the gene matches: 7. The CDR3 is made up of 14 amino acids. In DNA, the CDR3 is TGTGCCATCAGGAGACAGGGAGAGTATCAGCCCCAGCATTTT. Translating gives CAIRRQGEYQPQHF.

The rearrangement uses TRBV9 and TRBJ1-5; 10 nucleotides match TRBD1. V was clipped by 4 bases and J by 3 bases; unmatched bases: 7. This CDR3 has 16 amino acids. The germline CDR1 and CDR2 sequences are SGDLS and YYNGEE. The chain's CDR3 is CASSPGQGTFNQPQHF. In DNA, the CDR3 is TGTGCCAGCAGCCCGGGACAGGGGACGTTCAATCAGCCCCAGCATTTT.